The rows below give T cell receptor beta chains drawn from one sample of a study of T-cell reconstitution after alpha-beta-depleted transplantation in children. TCRdb reprocessed the PCR reads via MiXCR and lists one record per CDR3 protein. Here the sample spans about 610,000 distinct CDR3 sequences, over 9.5% being singletons. This specimen consisted of PBMCs from the stem cell graft donor, obtained from the stem cell graft. These receptors were obtained from a human donor who donated a stem cell graft to a child with acute myeloid leukemia. Each CDR3 is given with its conserved first and last residue. A D gene is named only where the DNA matches it firmly. Clone sizes are given selectively: once, few, many, or a class where the clone is expanded.

v_call: TRBV20-1; d_call: TRBD1; clone_size: many; j_call: TRBJ2-7; cdr3_length: 15; cdr3_nt: TGCAGTGCTAGAGACCCGACAGGGGGCCCCTACGAGCAGTACTTC; cdr3_aa: CSARDPTGGPYEQYF
v_call: TRBV6-2/TRBV6-3; d_call: NA; clone_size: few; j_call: TRBJ1-2; cdr3_length: 18; cdr3_nt: TGTGCCAGCAGTTCAATTCCGGGACAACTTGGATCGAACTATGGCTACACCTTC; cdr3_aa: CASSSIPGQLGSNYGYTF
v_call: TRBV20-1; d_call: TRBD2; clone_size: many; j_call: TRBJ2-7; cdr3_length: 13; cdr3_nt: TGCAGTGCTAAGCCTAGCGGGGCCCACGAGCAGTACTTC; cdr3_aa: CSAKPSGAHEQYF
v_call: TRBV7-3; d_call: NA; clone_size: NA; j_call: TRBJ1-5; cdr3_length: 16; cdr3_nt: TGTGCCAGCAGCTCACCCCACAGTGAGGGCAATCAGCCCCAGCATTTT; cdr3_aa: CASSSPHSEGNQPQHF
v_call: TRBV28; d_call: TRBD1; clone_size: many; j_call: TRBJ1-5; cdr3_length: 14; cdr3_nt: TGTGCCAGCAGCACCCGACAGGGGAATCAGCCCCAGCATTTT; cdr3_aa: CASSTRQGNQPQHF
v_call: TRBV11-1; d_call: NA; clone_size: NA; j_call: TRBJ2-2; cdr3_length: 16; cdr3_nt: TGTGCCAGCAGTCTAGGAGGGGGCGTCGACACCGGGGAGCTGTTTTTT; cdr3_aa: CASSLGGGVDTGELFF
v_call: TRBV4-2; d_call: TRBD2; clone_size: NA; j_call: TRBJ2-5; cdr3_length: 15; cdr3_nt: TGTGCCAGCAGCCAACCGAGGGCGGGAGGGGAGACCCAGTACTTC; cdr3_aa: CASSQPRAGGETQYF
v_call: TRBV7-3; d_call: NA; clone_size: few; j_call: TRBJ2-2; cdr3_length: 15; cdr3_nt: TGTGCCAGCAGCCGGAGGGGCGGAAACACCGGGGAGCTGTTTTTT; cdr3_aa: CASSRRGGNTGELFF
v_call: TRBV7-8; d_call: NA; clone_size: NA; j_call: TRBJ2-3; cdr3_length: 13; cdr3_nt: TGTGCCAGCTGGCCCCCTTCTTCGGACACGCAGTATTTT; cdr3_aa: CASWPPSSDTQYF
v_call: TRBV4-1; d_call: NA; clone_size: many; j_call: TRBJ1-1; cdr3_length: 14; cdr3_nt: TGCGCCAGCAGCCAAGATAAGTGGAACACTGAAGCTTTCTTT; cdr3_aa: CASSQDKWNTEAFF